These 11 T cell receptor beta chains came from one sample sequenced in a study of cytomegalovirus exposure and HLA in healthy donors. Primers: 60 Vbeta forward and 13 Jbeta reverse. Profiling relied on immunoSEQ multiplex PCR, and the TCRdb table lists in-frame clones only, not all of them. The sample yields about 120,000 clones, of which the top ten take up 1.5% to 2%. Sequencing input: PBMCs. These receptors were obtained from a man younger than 30 in good health and CMV-seronegative.

J is TRBJ2-5 and V is TRBV4-1; the match to TRBD1 covers 9 bases. Per germline, CDR1 MGHRA and CDR2 YSYEKL. After removal of 0 bases from V and 5 bases from J, the junction contained 7 bases not matched to a gene. CDR3 length equals 16 residues. The CDR3 loop reads CASSQETGGLRETQYF. CDR3 bases: TGCGCCAGCAGCCAAGAGACAGGGGGTTTGAGGGAGACCCAGTACTTC.

The CDR3 DNA follows: TGTGCCAGCAGGACCCAGACAGGGAAGTTTGAAAAACTGTTTTTT. Protein sequence: CASRTQTGKFEKLFF. The J gene is TRBJ1-4, the V gene TRBV6-5; 7 bases are shared with TRBD1. Germline V gene lookup returns CDR1 MNHEY and CDR2 SVGAGI. Trimming took 6 bases from V and 7 from J; bases not matched to a gene: 11. The CDR3 extends over 15 amino acids.

The V gene is TRBV6-1, the J gene TRBJ1-4; D is unresolved. Germline-derived CDR1 and CDR2 are MNHNS and SASEGT. V gave up 1 base and J gave up 6 bases, with 3 bases separating them. CDR3 length equals 12 residues. The CDR3, as DNA: TGTGCCAGCAGTGAAGGGCATGAAAAACTGTTTTTT. It yields the protein CASSEGHEKLFF.

The chain has TRBV19 and TRBJ1-2; TRBD1 agrees at 9 bases. J was trimmed by 4 bases and V by 9 bases; bases with no gene match: 9. The CDR3 runs 14 residues. Germline V CDR1 and CDR2: LNHDA, SQIVND (reference sequence). CDR3 nucleotide sequence: TGTGCCAGCAGTGTGGGACAGGGACTCTATGGCTACACCTTC. Translation gives CASSVGQGLYGYTF. The variable domain in full, with the rest retrieved from reference TRBV19 and TRBJ1-2, is DGGITQSPKYLFRKEGQNVTLSCEQNLNHDAMYWYRQDPGQGLRLIYYSQIVNDFQKGDIAEGYSVSREKKESFPLTVTSAQKNPTAFYLCASSVGQGLYGYTFGSGTRLTVV.

V gene TRBV5-4 combines with J gene TRBJ1-5; a possible D gene is TRBD1 (5 bases). V lost 4 bases and J lost 7, with 24 bases in between. CDR3 length: 17 amino acids. Germline V gene sequence: CDR1 SGHNT, CDR2 YYREEE (reference sequence). CDR3 sequence reads: CASSHKTPDGGGQPQHF. The CDR3 nucleotides are TGTGCCAGCAGCCACAAGACCCCAGACGGGGGAGGGCAGCCCCAGCATTTT.

This chain connects TRBV7-8 to TRBJ2-3, with D perhaps TRBD2 (7 bases). The germline V gene encodes CDR1 SGHVS and CDR2 FQNEAQ. This CDR3 has 14 amino acids. Trimming shortened V by 5 bases and J by 4 bases, and 13 bases separated the two germline ends. This chain's CDR3 is CASSLGGPPDTQYF. The CDR3, as DNA: TGTGCCAGCAGCCTCGGGGGGCCTCCAGATACGCAGTATTTT.

The chain is built from TRBV19 and TRBJ2-1; 15 nucleotides match TRBD2. The germline V gene encodes CDR1 LNHDA and CDR2 SQIVND (reference sequence). This CDR3 comprises 16 residues. The V gene end was trimmed by 1 base and the J gene end by 8 bases; junction bases not matched to a gene: 3. This CDR3 is CASSIGTSGGAYEQFF. For the CDR3, the DNA is TGTGCCAGTAGTATAGGGACTAGCGGGGGGGCCTATGAGCAGTTCTTC. The entire variable domain, with the rest obtained from reference TRBV19 and TRBJ2-1, is as follows: DGGITQSPKYLFRKEGQNVTLSCEQNLNHDAMYWYRQDPGQGLRLIYYSQIVNDFQKGDIAEGYSVSREKKESFPLTVTSAQKNPTAFYLCASSIGTSGGAYEQFFGPGTRLTVL.

The chain combines TRBV18 with TRBJ1-2; TRBD1 aligns across 11 bases. CDR3 length: 15 residues. J gave up 8 bases and V 5 bases, and 10 bases lay outside the gene matches. Germline CDR1 is KGHSH and CDR2 is LQKENI. The CDR3 spells CASSSGTGGSWGYTF. The CDR3 DNA follows: TGTGCCAGCTCATCCGGGACAGGGGGATCTTGGGGCTACACCTTC. The full variable domain, with the rest looked up from reference TRBV18 and TRBJ1-2, is NAGVMQNPRHLVRRRGQEARLRCSPMKGHSHVYWYRQLPEEGLKFMVYLQKENIIDESGMPKERFSAEFPKEGPSILRIQQVVRGDSAAYFCASSSGTGGSWGYTFGSGTRLTVV.

This chain links TRBV19 with TRBJ1-2, with D hard to call. The germline V and J ends were trimmed by 6 bases and 3 bases, with 11 bases remaining between them. The CDR3 runs 13 residues. CDR1 and CDR2 from the germline V gene are LNHDA and SQIVND (reference sequence). CDR3 nucleotides: TGTGCCAGTAGGAGGACGGGAGACTATGGCTACACCTTC. Amino acid sequence: CASRRTGDYGYTF.

The J gene is TRBJ2-7, the V gene TRBV27, with 10 bases fitting TRBD1. The V and J ends lost 0 bases and 7 bases, in that order; junction bases with no gene match: 6. From germline, CDR1 is MNHEY and CDR2 SMNVEV (reference sequence). The CDR3 extends over 15 amino acids. CDR3 sequence reads: CASSLSGTGVREQYF. For the CDR3, the DNA is TGTGCCAGCAGTTTATCCGGGACAGGGGTAAGGGAGCAGTACTTC.

The rearrangement joins TRBV29-1 to TRBJ2-1; a weak D match, TRBD1 (5 bases). Germline V gives CDR1 SQVTM, CDR2 ANQGSEA. This CDR3 spans 14 amino acids. V was pared by 3 bases and J by 4 bases, with 13 bases between. The CDR3 nucleotides read TGCAGCGTTGAGGGGCTTAGGGAATACAATGAGCAGTTCTTC. Encoded protein: CSVEGLREYNEQFF.